Listed below are T cell receptor beta chains from one sample, sequenced in a study of T cell responses to AZD1222 COVID-19 vaccine. Clones were read by immunoSEQ multiplex PCR, and TCRdb kept only the in-frame ones, dropping some. The sample has 90,000 to 120,000 clones; roughly 90% are singletons. This specimen was peripheral blood, taken on day 0 of AZD1222 vaccination. Receptor source: an adult in good health. Both conserved end residues are part of each CDR3. D genes are given only for firm matches. The size entry is marked missing in some rows and otherwise reads once, few, many or a size class.

j_call clone_size v_call d_call cdr3_aa cdr3_nt
TRBJ2-7 NA TRBV3-1/TRBV3-2 NA CASSRGGPYEQYF TGTGCCAGCAGCCGAGGAGGGCCTTACGAGCAGTACTTC
TRBJ2-5 once TRBV19 NA CASRIRHLRQETQYF TGTGCCAGTAGGATCAGACACCTTCGACAAGAGACCCAGTACTTC
TRBJ2-1 NA TRBV7-2 NA CASSPPPPHEQFF TGTGCCAGCAGCCCCCCCCCTCCCCATGAGCAGTTCTTC
TRBJ2-3 NA TRBV5-4 NA CASSWTVTDTQYF TGTGCCAGCAGCTGGACTGTCACAGATACGCAGTATTTT
TRBJ1-1 NA TRBV2 NA CASRENTEAFF TGTGCCAGTAGGGAGAACACTGAAGCTTTCTTT
TRBJ1-3 NA TRBV7-2 TRBD1 CASSLTGTGNTIYF TGTGCCAGCAGCTTGACAGGGACTGGAAACACCATATATTTT
TRBJ1-5 NA TRBV6-6 TRBD1 CASSYPQTGSHQPQHF TGTGCCAGCAGTTACCCCCAGACAGGGTCGCATCAGCCCCAGCATTTT
TRBJ2-5 NA TRBV7-7 TRBD2 CASSSTSGTETQYF TGTGCCAGCAGCTCGACTAGCGGGACAGAGACCCAGTACTTC
TRBJ1-2 NA TRBV5-1 TRBD1 CASTFGGQGGYGYTF TGCGCCAGCACCTTCGGAGGACAGGGGGGCTATGGCTACACCTTC
TRBJ1-3 NA TRBV7-2 NA CASSLVYSSGNTIYF TGTGCCAGCAGCTTAGTTTACTCCTCTGGAAACACCATATATTTT
TRBJ2-3 NA TRBV5-1 TRBD2 CASSLVERETDTQYF TGCGCCAGCAGCTTGGTCGAGCGGGAGACAGATACGCAGTATTTT
TRBJ1-5 NA TRBV5-5 NA CASSPQREDQPQHF TGTGCCAGCAGCCCCCAACGGGAAGATCAGCCCCAGCATTTT
TRBJ1-1 NA TRBV28 TRBD1 CASRAGGTEAFF TGTGCCAGCAGAGCAGGGGGGACTGAAGCTTTCTTT
TRBJ2-1 NA TRBV13 TRBD2 CASSPPSGRLNEQFF TGTGCCAGCAGCCCTCCTAGCGGGAGGCTTAATGAGCAGTTCTTC
TRBJ2-7 once TRBV3-1/TRBV3-2 TRBD2 CASSQDQGTSFLREQYF TGTGCCAGCAGCCAAGATCAGGGGACTAGCTTTCTGAGGGAGCAGTACTTC
TRBJ1-1 NA TRBV29-1 TRBD1 CSANRGQNTEAFF TGCAGCGCAAACAGGGGGCAGAACACTGAAGCTTTCTTT
TRBJ1-3 NA TRBV7-9 NA CASSDGPGRSGNTIYF TGTGCCAGCAGCGATGGCCCAGGCCGCTCTGGAAACACCATATATTTT